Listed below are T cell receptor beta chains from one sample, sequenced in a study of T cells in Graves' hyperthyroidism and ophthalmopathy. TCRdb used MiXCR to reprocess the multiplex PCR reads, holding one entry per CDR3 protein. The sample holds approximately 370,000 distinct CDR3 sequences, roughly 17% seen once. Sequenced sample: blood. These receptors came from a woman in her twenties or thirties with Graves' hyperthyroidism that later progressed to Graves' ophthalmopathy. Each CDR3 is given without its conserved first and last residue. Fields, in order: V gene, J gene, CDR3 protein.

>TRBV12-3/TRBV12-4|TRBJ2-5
ASSLRRAGARETQY
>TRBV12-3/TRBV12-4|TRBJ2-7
AGSSTGGLNEQY
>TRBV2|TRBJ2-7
ASSEGSYEQY
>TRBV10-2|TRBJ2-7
ASSSGTSGRTEIGEQY
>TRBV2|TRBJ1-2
ASSVNRGTNGYT
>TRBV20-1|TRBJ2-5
SARKAGQSGAQY
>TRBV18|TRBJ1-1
ASRPGQTLRAEAF
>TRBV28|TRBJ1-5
ASCSTSDSDRGNQPQH
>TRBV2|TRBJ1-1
ASSGRPTNTEAF
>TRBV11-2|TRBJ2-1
ASSGPGPYTTYNEQF
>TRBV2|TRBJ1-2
ASSEAWTRGGYT
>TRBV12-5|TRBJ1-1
ASGLVLGGAGDTEAF
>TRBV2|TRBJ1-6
ASGEDRGNSPLH